The sequence of this TCR beta chain was determined in a study of blood T cells in healthy people across ages. PCR was performed a second time for roughly 7 to 11 cycles using a sample-barcoded 5' primer and a J-beta primer mix. Using its own MiXCR run on the 5' RACE reads, TCRdb lists one record per CDR3 protein. The repertoire holds hundreds of thousands of distinct CDR3 sequences, with under 40% as singletons. Germline assignment: CDR1 SNHLY and CDR2 FYNNEI. Trimming shortened V by 4 bases and J by 5 bases, and 9 bases separated the two germline ends. The CDR3 is 13 amino acids. The chain carries TRBV2 and TRBJ1-3; D may be TRBD1 (6 bases). The sequence was collected from a man younger than 30 in good health. The sequenced sample consisted of blood. CDR3 bases: TGTGCCAGCAGTGCGGGGGCTAGAAACACCATATATTTT. This encodes CASSAGARNTIYF.